Listed here are 15 T cell receptor beta chains from one sample, sequenced in a study of T cell repertoires in cytomegalovirus infection. A single record per CDR3 protein comes from TCRdb applying MiXCR to the reads. The sample comprises about 530,000 distinct CDR3 sequences, roughly 29% of which are singletons, and approximately 13% rests with the top ten. The sequenced material came from PBMCs. Every receptor here comes from a human donor in good health (CMV status not recorded). Some clones in this sample may be carry-over from other donors' samples.

The chain is built from TRBV29-1 and TRBJ1-2; D might be TRBD1 (5 bases). The CDR3 length is 15 residues. Germline CDR1 reads SQVTM; CDR2 reads ANQGSEA. V was cut by 2 bases and J by 1 base, with 14 bases left in between. The CDR3: CSVEWADIFNYGYTF. CDR3 bases: TGCAGCGTTGAATGGGCGGACATATTTAACTATGGCTACACCTTC.

The DNA for the CDR3 is TGTGCCAGCAGAAACAGCGGGAGGTTTTTCTACGAGCAGTACTTC. This gives the protein CASRNSGRFFYEQYF. This sequence joins TRBV6-8 and TRBJ2-7; 9 bases are a match to TRBD2. The CDR3 is 15 residues long. In germline, CDR1 is MNHGY, CDR2 SAAAGT. Unmatched junction bases numbered 9, after V lost 6 bases and J lost 3 bases.

This rearrangement joins TRBV2 to TRBJ2-1; 10 bases are shared with TRBD2. The CDR3 runs 15 residues. The ends lost 3 bases at V and 9 bases at J; junction bases unmatched: 8. From germline, CDR1 is SNHLY and CDR2 FYNNEI. CDR3 in amino acids: CASSELAGGGGEQFF. The CDR3 DNA sequence: TGTGCCAGCAGTGAGTTAGCGGGGGGAGGTGGTGAGCAGTTCTTC.

The chain has TRBV10-3 and TRBJ2-2; 13 bases are a match to TRBD2. This CDR3 spans 16 amino acids. With 1 base clipped from V and 6 bases from J, the junction kept 2 bases outside the gene matches. CDR1 and CDR2 from the germline V gene are ENHRY and SYGVKD. CDR3 nucleotides: TGTGCCATCAGTGAGTGGACTAGCGGGAGTTCCGGGGAGCTGTTTTTT. Residues: CAISEWTSGSSGELFF.

This clonotype was detected a few times. The chain employs TRBV12-5 and TRBJ2-1; D unclear. Between the trimmed V and J ends, which lost 7 bases and 7 bases, there was a span of 14 bases. The CDR3 has 13 residues. The germline gives CDR1 LGHNT, CDR2 FRNRAP. Here the CDR3 reads CASAPPGLNEQFF. The CDR3 DNA reads TGTGCTAGTGCCCCTCCCGGATTGAATGAGCAGTTCTTC.

This clonotype has a count of ten or more. The V call is TRBV7-9, the J call TRBJ2-1; D call uncertain. This CDR3 region has 15 residues. V shed 5 bases and J shed 4 bases, with 15 bases lying between them. Germline V gene lookup returns CDR1 SEHNR and CDR2 FQNEAQ (reference sequence). The CDR3: CASSLRSMIYNEQFF. CDR3 DNA: TGTGCCAGCAGCCTACGCTCAATGATATACAATGAGCAGTTCTTC.

Worth noting for this clonotype: A read error is possible here, since a much larger clone lies one base away. The chain combines TRBV28 with TRBJ2-7; tentative D call: TRBD1 (5 bases). V lost 6 bases, J lost 3 bases, and 9 bases lay in between. Germline V CDR1 and CDR2: MDHEN, SYDVKM. The CDR3 spans 12 residues. The DNA for the CDR3 is TGTGCCAGCAGCACGACAGACTACGAGCAGTACTTC. This sequence encodes CASSTTDYEQYF.

The V and J genes are TRBV4-1 and TRBJ2-1, with a weak D call TRBD2 (5 bases). In germline, CDR1 is MGHRA, CDR2 YSYEKL. V gave up 5 bases and J gave up 6 bases, with 17 bases separating them. The CDR3 extends over 15 amino acids. In DNA, the CDR3 is TGCGCCAGCAGCATGGCGGGCCCCAGCCCCAATGAGCAGTTCTTC. Protein product: CASSMAGPSPNEQFF.

The chain joins TRBV6-5 to TRBJ2-1; D perhaps matches TRBD1 (7 bases). This CDR3 has 18 residues. V lost 4 bases and J lost 1, with 20 bases in between. The germline CDR1 and CDR2 sequences are MNHEY and SVGAGI. CDR3 region: CASSLTQNSGGSYNEQFF. The CDR3 DNA is TGTGCCAGCAGTTTAACACAAAACTCAGGGGGGTCCTACAATGAGCAGTTCTTC.

This clonotype has ten or more counts. The conserved closing phenylalanine or tryptophan is absent in this CDR3, likely reflecting a read error. The DNA is left out, because the CDR3 cannot be placed on it with certainty; the CDR3 is given as TCRdb lists it. The chain links TRBV7-8 to TRBJ2-5; TRBD1 is taken as the D call from the table, unchecked against the DNA. In germline, CDR1 is SGHVS, CDR2 FQNEAQ. The CDR3 length equals 14 residues, ends included. The CDR3 is CASSLAATADRGHV.

V gene TRBV4-3 combines with J gene TRBJ2-1; 11 nucleotides line up with TRBD2. This CDR3 has 15 residues. Germline values: CDR1 LGHNA, CDR2 YSLEER. Trimming at V came to 6 bases and at J to 8 bases, leaving 9 bases not matched to a gene. CDR3 region: CASSRLAGIFDEQFF. As DNA, the CDR3 is TGCGCCAGCAGTCGACTAGCGGGAATCTTCGATGAGCAGTTCTTC.

In its sample, this clonotype was seen once. The chain has TRBV24-1 and TRBJ2-3; TRBD2 agrees at 7 bases. The CDR3 sequence is 15 residues long. Germline loops: CDR1 KGHDR, CDR2 SFDVKD. Trimming removed 0 bases from V and 3 bases from J; junction bases left unmatched: 2. The DNA of the CDR3 is TGTGCCACCAGTGATTTGAACGGGGGGACAGATACGCAGTATTTT. It specifies CATSDLNGGTDTQYF.

This clonotype was seen a handful of times. The chain couples TRBV28 to TRBJ2-7; maybe TRBD1 (6 bases). The CDR3 has 15 residues. CDR1 and CDR2 (germline): MDHEN, SYDVKM. Trimming took 3 bases from V and 3 from J, leaving 15 bases between them. The CDR3, as DNA: TGTGCCAGCAGTTTTGGGGGCCCCAACTACTACGAGCAGTACTTC. Its protein product is CASSFGGPNYYEQYF.

This clonotype came up a few times. This chain joins TRBV25-1 and TRBJ1-2; D not certain. The CDR3 spans 13 residues. Germline CDR1 is MGHDK and CDR2 is SYGVNS. V lost 3 bases to trimming and J lost 9 bases, with 14 bases between them. The CDR3: CASSESNLASYTF. CDR3 in DNA: TGTGCCAGCAGTGAGTCCAACCTTGCTAGCTACACCTTC.

This clonotype has a handful of counts. The chain has TRBV10-3 and TRBJ1-5; D might be TRBD1 (5 bases). CDR3 size: 14 residues. Looked up from germline, CDR1 is ENHRY and CDR2 is SYGVKD. Trimming shortened V by 4 bases and J by 5 bases, and 12 bases separated the two germline ends. The CDR3 loop reads CAISGGDRDQPQHF. DNA of the CDR3: TGTGCCATCAGTGGCGGGGACCGAGATCAGCCCCAGCATTTT.